This T cell receptor (beta chain) comes out of a study of blood T cell repertoires in COVID-19. Study summary: COVID-19 samples collected from the United States, Italy and Spain covered acute and convalescent phases. In each case, the material was cDNA or gDNA derived from T cells, B-cell-depleted T cells, or PBMCs.

Authors' processing steps: For nucleated cells, counts were estimated from reference gene primer amplification. Method: immunoSEQ multiplex PCR; TCRdb's copy keeps in-frame clones and lacks some. V, J and clone size derive from that table, while D and trimming were established from the DNA sequence. The sample consists of tens of thousands of clones, roughly four fifths of them appearing once. Germline CDR1 is GTSNPN and CDR2 is SVGIG (reference sequence). CDR3 size: 12 residues. V lost 2 bases and J lost 2, with 4 bases in between. The sequence derives from a woman aged 60-70 years with acute or convalescent COVID-19. The chain has TRBV30 and TRBJ2-4; D unresolved. Sequencing was carried out using peripheral blood. The CDR3 region has the DNA TGTGCCTGGAGTCACTCCAAAAACATTCAGTACTTC. It is translated as CAWSHSKNIQYF.